The subject of this entry is one T cell receptor (beta chain). Its matching antigen is unknown. The data derive from a study of shared clonotypes between healthy human individuals. At the level of the study: Three plates were used per donor for CD4 naive, three for CD4 memory, two for CD8 naive and one for CD8 memory.

Broader study findings: Represented genetic and exposure-history diversity was restricted by having few donors.

This table comes from immunoSEQ multiplex PCR, and its TCRdb copy is limited to in-frame clones, with some not included. The sample records approximately 2,000,000 clones, 85% to 95% being singletons. The V end lost 3 bases, the J end lost 3 bases, and 15 bases lay between the germline ends. CDR3 length: 15 residues. Germline values: CDR1 MDHEN, CDR2 SYDVKM. The clonotype comes from a man aged 18 to 30 in good health. Some clones in this sample may be carry-over from other donors' samples. The chain carries TRBV28 and TRBJ2-7; D possibly corresponds to TRBD2 (5 bases). The source material was naive CD4+ T cells from PBMCs. Subset of the sample: CD45RA+ positively selected. CDR3 sequence: CASSFASGLLYEQYF. In DNA, the CDR3 is TGTGCCAGCAGTTTCGCATCCGGACTCCTCTACGAGCAGTACTTC.